The 10 T cell receptor beta chains presented below share a single source sample, sequenced in a study of CD4+ T cells in melanoma. The data were produced by immunoSEQ multiplex PCR, yet TCRdb's version contains in-frame clones alone and is incomplete. Of approximately 110,000 clones listed, 92% are singletons. The sample was peripheral blood. These receptors came from a human donor with melanoma.

This chain connects TRBV2 to TRBJ1-2; TRBD1 might be the D (6 bases). CDR1 and CDR2 from the germline V gene are SNHLY and FYNNEI. This CDR3 contains 13 residues. With 9 bases removed from V and 7 bases from J, the gap between germline ends came to 18 bases. CDR3 sequence (DNA): TGTGCCAGACCGGGACATCGGTCTCGTGGCTACACCTTC. Protein sequence: CARPGHRSRGYTF. Complete variable domain (other parts from reference TRBV2 and TRBJ1-2): EPEVTQTPSHQVTQMGQEVILRCVPISNHLYFYWYRQILGQKVEFLVSFYNNEISEKSEIFDDQFSVERPDGSNFTLKIRSTKLEDSAMYFCARPGHRSRGYTFGSGTRLTVV.

The chain couples TRBV7-9 to TRBJ2-3, with unresolved D. Germline CDR1 reads SEHNR; CDR2 reads FQNEAQ (reference sequence). Trimming stripped 4 bases from V and 4 bases from J, with 9 bases between. The CDR3 consists of 13 residues. The CDR3 loop is CASSSTRSDTQYF. The DNA of the CDR3 is TGTGCCAGCAGCTCGACTCGTTCAGATACGCAGTATTTT.

The rearrangement links TRBV7-3 to TRBJ1-1, with D hard to call. This CDR3 region has 10 residues. Trimming took 8 bases from V and 11 from J, leaving 12 bases between them. Germline assignment: CDR1 SGHTA and CDR2 FQGTGA. This CDR3 reads CASQQRRAFF. CDR3 nucleotide sequence: TGTGCCAGCCAACAAAGAAGGGCTTTCTTT.

The rearrangement uses TRBV28 and TRBJ2-1, with 7 nucleotides matching TRBD1. The ends lost 9 bases at V and 8 bases at J; junction bases unmatched: 13. Germline CDR1 MDHEN, CDR2 SYDVKM. The CDR3 runs to 14 residues. The CDR3 here is CASANRGRGDEQFF. Written as DNA, the CDR3 is TGTGCCAGTGCCAACAGGGGAAGAGGTGATGAGCAGTTCTTC.

This chain links TRBV14 with TRBJ2-7, with unresolved D. The CDR3 contains 13 residues. V dropped 5 bases and J dropped 2 bases, with 10 bases sitting between them. In germline, CDR1 is SGHDN, CDR2 FVKESK. The CDR3 spells CASSTAPAYEQYF. The CDR3 DNA reads as TGTGCCAGCAGCACAGCCCCAGCCTACGAGCAGTACTTC.

This clone was seen only once. This chain joins TRBV30 and TRBJ1-6; 8 bases line up with TRBD1. Germline-derived CDR1 and CDR2 are GTSNPN and SVGIG (reference sequence). The CDR3 extends over 13 amino acids. J lost 13 bases, V lost 4 bases, and 9 bases had no gene match. The chain's CDR3 is CAWMATGASPLHF. The CDR3 DNA reads TGTGCCTGGATGGCGACAGGGGCCTCGCCCCTCCACTTT.

The chain recombines TRBV9 with TRBJ2-2; D possibly corresponds to TRBD2 (7 bases). CDR1 and CDR2 (germline): SGDLS, YYNGEE. This CDR3 has 15 amino acids. V lost 0 bases, J lost 6 bases, and 12 bases lay in between. For the CDR3, the DNA is TGTGCCAGCAGCGTAGAGGGGGGGAGGGCCGGGGAGCTGTTTTTT. Its protein is CASSVEGGRAGELFF.

This clone occurred once. V usage is TRBV7-3 and J usage is TRBJ2-7; 7 bases map to TRBD2. CDR1 is SGHTA and CDR2 is FQGTGA in the germline V gene. This CDR3 has 15 amino acids. V trimming: 2 bases; J trimming: 1 base; junction bases outside the gene matches: 5. This CDR3 is CASSLYASGSYEQYF. CDR3 DNA sequence: TGTGCCAGCAGCTTATACGCTAGCGGATCCTACGAGCAGTACTTC.

This chain joins TRBV2 and TRBJ1-3, with 7 bases fitting TRBD1. Germline lookup yields CDR1 SNHLY and CDR2 FYNNEI. This CDR3 comprises 15 residues. Losses at the gene ends were 4 bases for V and 2 bases for J; bases not matched to a gene: 5. CDR3 residues: CASSGRGFTGNTIYF. CDR3 in DNA: TGTGCCAGCAGTGGCAGGGGGTTTACTGGAAACACCATATATTTT. The full variable domain, rest sourced from reference TRBV2 and TRBJ1-3, is EPEVTQTPSHQVTQMGQEVILRCVPISNHLYFYWYRQILGQKVEFLVSFYNNEISEKSEIFDDQFSVERPDGSNFTLKIRSTKLEDSAMYFCASSGRGFTGNTIYFGEGSWLTVV.

The chain uses TRBV6-1 and TRBJ1-5; no firm D call. Trimming left V 7 bases short and J 0 bases short, with 13 bases between. The CDR3 spans 15 residues. Germline loops: CDR1 MNHNS, CDR2 SASEGT. CDR3 DNA sequence: TGTGCCAGCATTGGGAGTGCTTATAGCAATCAGCCCCAGCATTTT. It specifies CASIGSAYSNQPQHF.